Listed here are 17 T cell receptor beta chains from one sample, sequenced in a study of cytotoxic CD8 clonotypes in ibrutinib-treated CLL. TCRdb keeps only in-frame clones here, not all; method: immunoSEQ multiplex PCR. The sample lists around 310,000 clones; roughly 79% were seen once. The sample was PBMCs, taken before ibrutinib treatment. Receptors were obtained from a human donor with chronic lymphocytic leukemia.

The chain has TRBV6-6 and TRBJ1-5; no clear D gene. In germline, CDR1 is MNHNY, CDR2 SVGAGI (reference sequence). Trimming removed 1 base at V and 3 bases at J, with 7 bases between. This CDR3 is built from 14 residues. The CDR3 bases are TGTGCCAGCAGTTACTGGGGAACCAATCAGCCCCAGCATTTT. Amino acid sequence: CASSYWGTNQPQHF.

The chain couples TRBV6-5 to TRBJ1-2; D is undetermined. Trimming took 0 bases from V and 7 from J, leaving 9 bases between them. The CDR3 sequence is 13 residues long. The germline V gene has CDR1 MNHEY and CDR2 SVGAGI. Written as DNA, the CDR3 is TGTGCCAGCAGTTACTCAACCGGGTCTGGCTACACCTTC. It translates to CASSYSTGSGYTF.

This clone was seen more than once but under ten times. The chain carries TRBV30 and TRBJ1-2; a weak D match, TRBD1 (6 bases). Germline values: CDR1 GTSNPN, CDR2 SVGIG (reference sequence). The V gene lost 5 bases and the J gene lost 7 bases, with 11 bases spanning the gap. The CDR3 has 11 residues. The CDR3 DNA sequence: TGTGCCTGGGGACAGTTTTCTGGCTACACCTTC. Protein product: CAWGQFSGYTF.

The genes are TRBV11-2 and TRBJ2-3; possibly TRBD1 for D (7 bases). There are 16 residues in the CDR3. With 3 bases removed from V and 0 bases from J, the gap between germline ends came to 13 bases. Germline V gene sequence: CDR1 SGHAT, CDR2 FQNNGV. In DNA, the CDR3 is TGTGCCAGCAGCTTCCAGGGGGGCAGAAGCACAGATACGCAGTATTTT. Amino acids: CASSFQGGRSTDTQYF.

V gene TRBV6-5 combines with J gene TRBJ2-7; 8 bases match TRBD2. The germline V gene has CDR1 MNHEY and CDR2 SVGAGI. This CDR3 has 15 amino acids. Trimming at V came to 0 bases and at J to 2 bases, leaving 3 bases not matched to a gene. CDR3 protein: CASSYSIGGAYEQYF. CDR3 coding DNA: TGTGCCAGCAGTTACTCAATCGGGGGGGCCTACGAGCAGTACTTC.

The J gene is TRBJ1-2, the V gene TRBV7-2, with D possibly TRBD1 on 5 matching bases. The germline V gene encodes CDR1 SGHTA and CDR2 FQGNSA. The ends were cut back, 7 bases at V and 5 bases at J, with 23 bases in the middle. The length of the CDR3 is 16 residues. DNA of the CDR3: TGTGCCAGCACCCTCCTCGGTCAGGGCCTTGGGTATGGCTACACCTTC. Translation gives CASTLLGQGLGYGYTF. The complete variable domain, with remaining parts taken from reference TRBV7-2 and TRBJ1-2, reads GAGVSQSPSNKVTEKGKDVELRCDPISGHTALYWYRQSLGQGLEFLIYFQGNSAPDKSGLPSDRFSAERTGGSVSTLTIQRTQQEDSAVYLCASTLLGQGLGYGYTFGSGTRLTVV.

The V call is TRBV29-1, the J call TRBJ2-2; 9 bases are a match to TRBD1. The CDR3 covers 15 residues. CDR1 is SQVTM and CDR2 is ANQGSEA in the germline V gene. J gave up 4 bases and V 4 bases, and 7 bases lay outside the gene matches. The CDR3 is CSVGVRDRATGELFF. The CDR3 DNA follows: TGCAGCGTTGGTGTCCGGGACAGGGCCACCGGGGAGCTGTTTTTT.

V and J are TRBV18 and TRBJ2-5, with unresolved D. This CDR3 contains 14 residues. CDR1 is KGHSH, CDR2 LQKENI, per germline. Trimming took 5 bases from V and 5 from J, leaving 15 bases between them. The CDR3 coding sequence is TGTGCCAGCTCATCCCGCGCCATTACCGAGACCCAGTACTTC. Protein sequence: CASSSRAITETQYF.

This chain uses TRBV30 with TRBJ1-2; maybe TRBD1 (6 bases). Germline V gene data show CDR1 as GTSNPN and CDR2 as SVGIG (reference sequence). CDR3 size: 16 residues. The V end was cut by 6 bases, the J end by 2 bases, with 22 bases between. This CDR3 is CACSDIRGGKNYGYTF. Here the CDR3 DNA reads TGTGCCTGCTCCGACATCAGGGGAGGAAAGAACTATGGCTACACCTTC.

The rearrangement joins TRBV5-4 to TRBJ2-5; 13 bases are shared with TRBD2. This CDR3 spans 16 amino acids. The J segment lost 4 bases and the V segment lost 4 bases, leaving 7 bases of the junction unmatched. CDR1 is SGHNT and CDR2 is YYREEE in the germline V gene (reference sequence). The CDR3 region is CASSLGLAGVGETQYF. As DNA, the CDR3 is TGTGCCAGCAGCCTCGGACTAGCGGGAGTAGGAGAGACCCAGTACTTC.

The chain's CDR3 is CASNSGPVSYNEQFF. The DNA of the CDR3 is TGTGCCAGCAACTCAGGACCTGTGAGCTACAATGAGCAGTTCTTC. This chain joins TRBV5-4 and TRBJ2-1, with D uncertain. Per the germline V gene, CDR1 is SGHNT and CDR2 is YYREEE (reference sequence). V was clipped by 6 bases and J by 3 bases, with 16 bases between them. The CDR3 extends over 15 amino acids.

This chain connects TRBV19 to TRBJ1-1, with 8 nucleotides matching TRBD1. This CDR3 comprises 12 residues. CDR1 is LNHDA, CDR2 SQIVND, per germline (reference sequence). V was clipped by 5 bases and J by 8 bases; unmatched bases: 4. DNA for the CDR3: TGTGCCAGTAGTCGGGACAGGATAGAAGCTTTCTTT. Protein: CASSRDRIEAFF. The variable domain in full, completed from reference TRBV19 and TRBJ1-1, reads DGGITQSPKYLFRKEGQNVTLSCEQNLNHDAMYWYRQDPGQGLRLIYYSQIVNDFQKGDIAEGYSVSREKKESFPLTVTSAQKNPTAFYLCASSRDRIEAFFGQGTRLTVV.

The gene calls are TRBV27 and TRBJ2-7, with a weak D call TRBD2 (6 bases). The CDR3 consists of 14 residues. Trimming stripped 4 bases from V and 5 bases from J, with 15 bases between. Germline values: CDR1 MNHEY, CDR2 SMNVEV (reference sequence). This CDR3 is CASSSGGPLNEQYF. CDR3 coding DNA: TGTGCCAGCAGTTCAGGAGGGCCCTTGAACGAGCAGTACTTC.

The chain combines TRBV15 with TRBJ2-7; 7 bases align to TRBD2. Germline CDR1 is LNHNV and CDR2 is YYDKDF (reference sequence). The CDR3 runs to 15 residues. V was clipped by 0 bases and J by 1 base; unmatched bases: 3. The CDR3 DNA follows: TGTGCCACCAGCAGAGATCCAGCGGGGTCCTACGAGCAGTACTTC. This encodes CATSRDPAGSYEQYF.

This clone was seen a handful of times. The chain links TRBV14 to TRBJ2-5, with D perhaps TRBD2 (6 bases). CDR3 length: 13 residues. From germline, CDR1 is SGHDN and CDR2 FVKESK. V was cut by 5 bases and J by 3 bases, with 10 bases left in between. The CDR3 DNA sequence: TGTGCCAGCAGCAGACTAGGGAAAGAGACCCAGTACTTC. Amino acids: CASSRLGKETQYF.

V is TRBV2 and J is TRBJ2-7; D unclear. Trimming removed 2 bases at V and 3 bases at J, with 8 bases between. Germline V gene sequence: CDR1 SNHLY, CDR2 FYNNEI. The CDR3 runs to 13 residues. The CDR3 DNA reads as TGTGCCAGCAGTGAACCCGACAACTACGAGCAGTACTTC. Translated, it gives CASSEPDNYEQYF.

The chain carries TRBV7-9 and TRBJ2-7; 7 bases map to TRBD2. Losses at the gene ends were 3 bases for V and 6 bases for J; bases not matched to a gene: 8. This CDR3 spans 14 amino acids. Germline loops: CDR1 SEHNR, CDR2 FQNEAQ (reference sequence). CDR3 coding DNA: TGTGCCAGCAGCTTGTGGGAGGGCCCCACCGAGCAGTACTTC. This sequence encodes CASSLWEGPTEQYF. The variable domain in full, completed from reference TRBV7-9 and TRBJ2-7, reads DTGVSQNPRHKITKRGQNVTFRCDPISEHNRLYWYRQTLGQGPEFLTYFQNEAQLEKSRLLSDRFSAERPKGSFSTLEIQRTEQGDSAMYLCASSLWEGPTEQYFGPGTRLTVT.